The rows below give T cell receptor beta chains drawn from one sample of a study of T cell responses to AZD1222 COVID-19 vaccine. Measured with immunoSEQ multiplex PCR; TCRdb has only the in-frame clones, and not every one. In the table there are roughly 80,000 clones, approximately 90% of which are singletons. Sequences were derived from peripheral blood, sampled on day 0 of MenACWY control vaccination. The receptors stem from an adult in good health. CDR3s include the opening cysteine and the closing phenylalanine or tryptophan. Fields, in order: D gene, V gene, J gene, CDR3 length, CDR3 protein, CDR3 DNA. A D gene is named only where the DNA matches it firmly.

>NA|TRBV28|TRBJ1-6|15
CASTTPASYNSPLHF
TGTGCCAGCACCACTCCCGCCTCCTATAATTCACCCCTCCACTTT
>TRBD2|TRBV7-2|TRBJ2-3|18
CASSLELAGASSTDTQYF
TGTGCCAGCAGCTTAGAACTAGCGGGAGCCAGTAGCACAGATACGCAGTATTTT
>NA|TRBV28|TRBJ2-1|15
CASSLGSGSYNEQFF
TGTGCCAGCAGTTTAGGGTCGGGGTCCTACAATGAGCAGTTCTTC
>NA|TRBV6-5|TRBJ1-2|12
CASSPGGVGYTF
TGTGCCAGCAGTCCCGGGGGGGTTGGCTACACCTTC
>NA|TRBV19|TRBJ1-5|15
CASSMTPNSNQPQHF
TGTGCCAGTAGCATGACACCCAATAGCAATCAGCCCCAGCATTTT
>NA|TRBV18|TRBJ2-7|15
CASSPPGRGYSGQYF
TGTGCCAGCTCACCTCCGGGACGAGGCTACTCCGGGCAGTACTTC
>NA|TRBV4-3|TRBJ2-5|15
CASRPTQLAQETQYF
TGCGCCAGCAGACCTACACAACTAGCACAAGAGACCCAGTACTTC
>NA|TRBV7-9|TRBJ2-1|16
CASSLGGPGGNNEQFF
TGTGCCAGCAGCTTAGGGGGGCCGGGAGGAAACAATGAGCAGTTCTTC
>NA|TRBV29-1|TRBJ2-7|12
CSVGPGEAEQYF
TGCAGCGTCGGACCAGGCGAGGCCGAGCAGTACTTC
>TRBD1|TRBV3-1/TRBV3-2|TRBJ1-2|13
CASSLLTGDGYTF
TGTGCCAGCAGCCTCTTAACAGGGGACGGCTACACCTTC
>TRBD2|TRBV5-4|TRBJ2-7|16
CASSFTPSPAGDKQYF
TGTGCCAGCAGCTTTACCCCAAGTCCAGCGGGAGACAAGCAGTACTTC